These T cell receptor beta chains were read from a single sample in a study of cytomegalovirus exposure and HLA in healthy donors. Profiling relied on immunoSEQ multiplex PCR, and the TCRdb table lists in-frame clones only, not all of them. The sample has 95,000 to 150,000 clones, about four fifths seen once; the top ten hold about 8.3%. Specimen: PBMCs. The receptors here all came from a woman aged 45-60 years in good health and CMV-seropositive. The CDR3 runs from the conserved cysteine through the conserved F or W. A D gene is named only where the DNA matches it firmly. The size field is filled for only some rows; it gives once, few, many or a size class.

clone size: few
V gene: TRBV7-6
J gene: TRBJ1-4
D gene: NA
CDR3 protein: CASSLRREHEKLFF
CDR3 DNA: TGTGCCAGCAGCTTGCGCCGGGAGCACGAAAAACTGTTTTTT

clone size: few
V gene: TRBV4-3
J gene: TRBJ2-7
D gene: NA
CDR3 protein: CASSRGNWYF
CDR3 DNA: TGCGCCAGCAGCCGAGGTAATTGGTACTTC

clone size: NA
V gene: TRBV27
J gene: TRBJ1-2
D gene: NA
CDR3 protein: CASSLQQPRVANYGYTF
CDR3 DNA: TGTGCCAGCAGTCTCCAACAACCCAGGGTAGCTAACTATGGCTACACCTTC

clone size: NA
V gene: TRBV27
J gene: TRBJ1-5
D gene: TRBD1
CDR3 protein: CAIGQGNQPQHF
CDR3 DNA: TGTGCCATCGGACAGGGCAATCAGCCCCAGCATTTT

clone size: NA
V gene: TRBV30
J gene: TRBJ1-1
D gene: NA
CDR3 protein: CAWRDWGDTEAFF
CDR3 DNA: TGTGCCTGGAGGGACTGGGGGGACACTGAAGCTTTCTTT

clone size: NA
V gene: TRBV18
J gene: TRBJ2-1
D gene: TRBD2
CDR3 protein: CASSPGLAGGQDEQFF
CDR3 DNA: TGTGCCAGCTCCCCGGGACTAGCGGGGGGGCAAGATGAGCAGTTCTTC

clone size: NA
V gene: TRBV18
J gene: TRBJ1-5
D gene: NA
CDR3 protein: CASSLRTDYSNQPQHF
CDR3 DNA: TGTGCCAGCTCCCTAAGGACAGACTATAGCAATCAGCCCCAGCATTTT

clone size: NA
V gene: TRBV29-1
J gene: TRBJ1-2
D gene: NA
CDR3 protein: CSVEALTKTNYGYTF
CDR3 DNA: TGCAGCGTTGAAGCCTTGACAAAAACTAACTATGGCTACACCTTC

clone size: few
V gene: TRBV9
J gene: TRBJ2-5
D gene: TRBD2
CDR3 protein: CASSLQERGGGETQYF
CDR3 DNA: TGTGCCAGCAGCCTCCAGGAGCGGGGGGGCGGGGAGACCCAGTACTTC

clone size: NA
V gene: TRBV6-5
J gene: TRBJ2-7
D gene: TRBD1
CDR3 protein: CASSYQGQGVNEQYF
CDR3 DNA: TGTGCCAGCAGTTACCAGGGTCAGGGGGTGAACGAGCAGTACTTC

clone size: NA
V gene: TRBV10-3
J gene: TRBJ2-7
D gene: TRBD2
CDR3 protein: CAISSGLAGLDEQYF
CDR3 DNA: TGTGCCATCAGTTCGGGACTAGCGGGACTCGACGAGCAGTACTTC

clone size: few
V gene: TRBV21-1
J gene: TRBJ1-2
D gene: NA
CDR3 protein: CASSIPTGGYGYTF
CDR3 DNA: TGTGCCAGCAGCATCCCGACAGGGGGCTATGGCTACACCTTC

clone size: few
V gene: TRBV27
J gene: TRBJ1-5
D gene: NA
CDR3 protein: CASSPDWGGNNQPQHF
CDR3 DNA: TGTGCCAGCAGCCCCGATTGGGGGGGAAACAATCAGCCCCAGCATTTT

clone size: few
V gene: TRBV4-2
J gene: TRBJ2-7
D gene: NA
CDR3 protein: CASSQAGGAYEQYF
CDR3 DNA: TGTGCCAGCAGCCAAGCTGGAGGGGCCTACGAGCAGTACTTC

clone size: few
V gene: TRBV5-1
J gene: TRBJ1-1
D gene: TRBD1
CDR3 protein: CASSLGRTGSTEAFF
CDR3 DNA: TGCGCCAGCAGCTTGGGGCGGACAGGGAGTACTGAAGCTTTCTTT

clone size: NA
V gene: TRBV5-1
J gene: TRBJ2-1
D gene: TRBD2
CDR3 protein: CASSLQWTSAINEQFF
CDR3 DNA: TGCGCCAGCAGCTTGCAGTGGACTAGCGCGATTAATGAGCAGTTCTTC

clone size: NA
V gene: TRBV7-2
J gene: TRBJ2-5
D gene: NA
CDR3 protein: CASSLYLETQYF
CDR3 DNA: TGTGCCAGCAGCCTCTACTTAGAGACCCAGTACTTC

clone size: NA
V gene: TRBV5-1
J gene: TRBJ2-1
D gene: TRBD2
CDR3 protein: CASSLGRGAYNEQFF
CDR3 DNA: TGCGCCAGCAGCTTGGGTCGGGGGGCCTACAATGAGCAGTTCTTC

clone size: NA
V gene: TRBV7-2
J gene: TRBJ2-7
D gene: NA
CDR3 protein: CATSPAGMAYEQYF
CDR3 DNA: TGTGCCACCTCCCCGGCGGGAATGGCCTACGAGCAGTACTTC

clone size: once
V gene: TRBV10-3
J gene: TRBJ1-5
D gene: NA
CDR3 protein: CAISDGLSANQPQHF
CDR3 DNA: TGTGCCATCAGTGATGGGCTTTCGGCAAATCAGCCCCAGCATTTT

clone size: NA
V gene: TRBV11-3
J gene: TRBJ1-3
D gene: NA
CDR3 protein: CASSPEGAGNTIYF
CDR3 DNA: TGTGCCAGCAGCCCTGAGGGGGCTGGAAACACCATATATTTT

clone size: NA
V gene: TRBV15
J gene: TRBJ2-3
D gene: NA
CDR3 protein: CATSRQGDTQYF
CDR3 DNA: TGTGCCACCAGCAGACAGGGAGATACGCAGTATTTT